This T cell receptor beta chain came from a study of vaccination and CD4 T cells after COVID-19. The overall study: Following dose two, a median around 69 days (range 14 to 241) passed before post-vaccine samples were taken. Researchers treated control cultures with a CEFX pool, an HIV-1 Nef pool, or no peptide. Overall study findings and caveats: 304 of 307 vaccine-specific clones from convalescent patients were spike mono-reactive.

This clonotype was seen a few times. What it binds is unknown. Treatment indicated: roughly nine-day PBMC culture with coronavirus spike peptide pools or control peptides (ViraFEST assay). Peptide pool stimulation in ViraFEST expanded antigen-specific T cells, whose TCRs were then sequenced. Cultured CD4+ T-cell DNA underwent Oncomine TCR Beta short-read sequencing. A single record per CDR3 protein comes from TCRdb applying MiXCR to the PCR reads. The sample has more than 15,000 distinct CDR3 sequences, about 44% seen once. The sequence derives from a human donor who had recovered from COVID-19. The sequencing here drew on CD4+ T cells from blood, cultured in vitro, taken before SARS-CoV-2 vaccination.

CDR3 sequence (DNA): TGTGCCAGCAGCTTTGACAGGGTGGGTGGCTACACCTTC. It translates to CASSFDRVGGYTF. The chain links TRBV5-5 to TRBJ1-2, with 7 bases identical to TRBD1. The CDR3 is 13 amino acids. The junction had 5 bases not matched to a gene; V was cut back by 2 bases and J by 7 bases. Germline CDR1 SGHKS, CDR2 YYEKEE (reference sequence).